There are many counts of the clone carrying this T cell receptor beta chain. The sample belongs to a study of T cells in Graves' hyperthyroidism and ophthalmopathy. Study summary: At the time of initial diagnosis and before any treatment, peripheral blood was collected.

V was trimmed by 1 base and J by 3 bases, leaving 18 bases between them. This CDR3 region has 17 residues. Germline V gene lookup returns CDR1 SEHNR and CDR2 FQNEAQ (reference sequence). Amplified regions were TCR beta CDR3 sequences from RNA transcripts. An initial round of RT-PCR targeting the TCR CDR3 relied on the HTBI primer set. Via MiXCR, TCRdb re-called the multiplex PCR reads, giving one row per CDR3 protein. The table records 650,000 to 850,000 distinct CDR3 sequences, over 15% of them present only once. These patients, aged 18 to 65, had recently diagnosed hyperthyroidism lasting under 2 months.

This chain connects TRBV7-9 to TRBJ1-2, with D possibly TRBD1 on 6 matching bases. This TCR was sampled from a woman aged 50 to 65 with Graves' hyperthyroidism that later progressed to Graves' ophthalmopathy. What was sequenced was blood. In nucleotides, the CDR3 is TGTGCCAGCAGCTTAGGACAGGCCACTTTCCTCGACTATGGCTACACCTTC. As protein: CASSLGQATFLDYGYTF.